This passage covers 32 T cell receptor beta chains from one sample sequenced in a study of shared clonotypes between healthy human individuals. Assay used: immunoSEQ multiplex PCR; TCRdb lists only in-frame clones, some missing. The sample includes a few million clones, approximately 95% of them seen just once. Source material: naive CD4+ T cells from PBMCs. Documented subset: CD45RA+ positively selected. Every receptor here comes from a young man in good health. Some clones in this sample may be carry-over from other donors' samples.

With respect to this clone: The same CDR3 arises from other DNA sequences in this sample as well. In nucleotides, the CDR3 is TGTGCCAGCAGTTACTCGAGCGCGTACTCCTACGAGCAGTACTTC. Amino acids: CASSYSSAYSYEQYF. V and J are TRBV6-5 and TRBJ2-7; no definite D call. The germline V gene encodes CDR1 MNHEY and CDR2 SVGAGI. V dropped 0 bases and J dropped 0 bases, with 9 bases sitting between them. This CDR3 has 15 amino acids.

V gene TRBV7-2 combines with J gene TRBJ2-5; 7 bases match TRBD1. The CDR3 loop spans 17 amino acids. Germline CDR1 SGHTA, CDR2 FQGNSA. The V and J ends lost 5 bases and 4 bases, in that order; junction bases with no gene match: 16. For the CDR3, the DNA is TGTGCCAGCAGCCGCCACAAGGGCAGGGGGTTCGTAGAGACCCAGTACTTC. This sequence encodes CASSRHKGRGFVETQYF.

The chain links TRBV25-1 to TRBJ1-2; D is undetermined. The CDR3 loop spans 14 amino acids. Germline CDR1 reads MGHDK; CDR2 reads SYGVNS. The V and J ends lost 6 bases and 4 bases respectively, with 15 bases between them. In DNA form, the CDR3 reads TGTGCCAGCAGGGCTGATCCGCAAATCTATGGCTACACCTTC. This gives the protein CASRADPQIYGYTF.

The gene calls are TRBV7-9 and TRBJ2-6; 9 bases map to TRBD1. The V segment lost 5 bases and the J segment 3 bases; nucleotides outside the gene matches: 14. The germline gives CDR1 SEHNR, CDR2 FQNEAQ (reference sequence). The CDR3 extends over 19 amino acids. As DNA, the CDR3 is TGTGCCAGCAGCACCAGGGTACAGGGGGCTTCTGGTGGGGCCAACGTCCTGACTTTC. This translates into CASSTRVQGASGGANVLTF.

The V gene is TRBV13, the J gene TRBJ2-2, with D perhaps matching TRBD1 or TRBD2 (5 bases each). V lost 11 bases to trimming and J lost 2 bases, with 30 bases between them. Germline CDR1 and CDR2: PRHDT and FYEKMQ (reference sequence). The CDR3 totals 19 residues. Here the CDR3 reads CASSRKTGPPFSNTGELFF. The CDR3 DNA reads TGTGCCTCGTCTCGAAAAACGGGACCTCCTTTTAGTAACACCGGGGAGCTGTTTTTT.

This clone was counted between two and nine times. The V gene is TRBV6-1, the J gene TRBJ1-5, with 7 bases fitting TRBD1. This CDR3 has 13 amino acids. Germline-derived CDR1 and CDR2 are MNHNS and SASEGT. Trimming removed 10 bases from V and 3 bases from J; junction bases left unmatched: 6. DNA of the CDR3: TGTGCCACGCAGGGGGGATTCAATCAGCCCCAGCATTTT. It encodes CATQGGFNQPQHF.

The CDR3 sequence: CASSQPERNIQYF. The CDR3 bases are TGCGCCAGCAGCCAACCCGAACGGAACATTCAGTACTTC. This chain uses TRBV4-3 with TRBJ2-4; D is unresolved. From germline, CDR1 is LGHNA and CDR2 YSLEER. With 2 bases removed from V and 7 bases from J, the gap between germline ends came to 9 bases. The CDR3 is 13 residues long.

This clone occurred once. This chain links TRBV25-1 with TRBJ2-3; possibly TRBD2 for D (7 bases). The germline V gene encodes CDR1 MGHDK and CDR2 SYGVNS. Trimming left V 3 bases short and J 8 bases short, with 21 bases between. The CDR3 contains 16 residues. The DNA for the CDR3 is TGTGCCAGCAGTGACATTGCGGGGGCGCGTTCGGGTACGCAGTATTTT. Its translation: CASSDIAGARSGTQYF.

This sequence joins TRBV10-1 and TRBJ1-2; 11 nucleotides agree with TRBD1. Looked up from germline, CDR1 is WNHNN and CDR2 is SYGVQD (reference sequence). V lost 6 bases and J lost 8; bases outside the gene matches: 11. CDR3 length: 15 residues. The CDR3 reads CASRDRGRADCGYTF. Here the CDR3 DNA reads TGCGCCAGCAGGGACAGGGGGCGAGCGGATTGCGGCTACACCTTC.

This chain links TRBV6-1 with TRBJ1-2, with D unclear. Trimming took off 4 bases at V and 12 bases at J, with 18 bases between the two ends. The CDR3 length is 13 residues. Germline V gene data show CDR1 as MNHNS and CDR2 as SASEGT. CDR3 in DNA: TGTGCCAGCAGTGGCCGGGTCGAGCTAGATGACACCTTC. Translation gives CASSGRVELDDTF.

V gene TRBV4-1 combines with J gene TRBJ2-7, with D uncertain. V was clipped by 5 bases and J by 1 base, with 12 bases between them. The CDR3 runs to 14 residues. Germline-derived CDR1 and CDR2 are MGHRA and YSYEKL. This chain's CDR3 is CASSAPQLSYEQYF. CDR3 DNA: TGCGCCAGCAGCGCACCCCAGCTATCCTACGAGCAGTACTTC.

This chain links TRBV18 with TRBJ2-3, with 7 bases matching TRBD1. Looked up from germline, CDR1 is KGHSH and CDR2 is LQKENI. This CDR3 contains 15 residues. J was trimmed by 5 bases and V by 0 bases; bases with no gene match: 5. The CDR3 DNA sequence: TGTGCCAGCTCACCACCCTTAGGGGGCAAAGATACGCAGTATTTT. Its translation is CASSPPLGGKDTQYF.

The chain employs TRBV5-8 and TRBJ2-3; TRBD1 aligns across 8 bases. Germline V gene lookup returns CDR1 SGHTS and CDR2 YDEGEE. The J segment lost 2 bases and the V segment lost 1 base, leaving 3 bases of the junction unmatched. The CDR3 loop spans 15 amino acids. CDR3 loop: CASSLYRGSTDTQYF. CDR3 sequence (DNA): TGTGCCAGCAGCTTGTACAGGGGGTCCACAGATACGCAGTATTTT.

The V gene is TRBV5-1, the J gene TRBJ2-3; 7 bases are a match to TRBD1. Trimming removed 3 bases from V and 3 bases from J; junction bases left unmatched: 7. The germline V gene encodes CDR1 SGHRS and CDR2 YFSETQ. The CDR3 is 15 amino acids. CDR3: CASSSGTDVTDTQYF. The CDR3 DNA sequence: TGCGCCAGCAGCTCCGGGACAGATGTGACAGATACGCAGTATTTT.

The chain recombines TRBV7-3 with TRBJ2-1; D remains unclear. Germline-derived CDR1 and CDR2 are SGHTA and FQGTGA. There are 15 residues in the CDR3. V was trimmed by 2 bases and J by 4 bases, leaving 12 bases between them. The CDR3 region has the DNA TGTGCCAGCAGCTTAGTCTCCTCCGTTTACAATGAGCAGTTCTTC. Protein product: CASSLVSSVYNEQFF.

The gene calls are TRBV9 and TRBJ2-2; TRBD2 is a possible D gene (7 bases). The CDR3 is 15 amino acids. Germline lookup yields CDR1 SGDLS and CDR2 YYNGEE. The V and J ends lost 0 bases and 7 bases respectively, with 13 bases between them. As DNA, the CDR3 is TGTGCCAGCAGCGTAGCCTCGGGGGGCCACGGGGAGCTGTTTTTT. As protein: CASSVASGGHGELFF.

This rearrangement joins TRBV5-1 to TRBJ2-3, with TRBD2 matching over 12 bases. Unmatched junction bases numbered 7, after V lost 0 bases and J lost 8 bases. Looked up from germline, CDR1 is SGHRS and CDR2 is YFSETQ. CDR3 length equals 16 residues. CDR3 sequence reads: CASSLGGLAGGATQYF. The CDR3 DNA reads as TGCGCCAGCAGCTTGGGAGGTCTAGCGGGAGGGGCTACGCAGTATTTT.

This rearrangement joins TRBV19 to TRBJ2-2; TRBD1 aligns across 9 bases. The CDR3 runs to 16 residues. The germline V gene encodes CDR1 LNHDA and CDR2 SQIVND (reference sequence). V shed 3 bases and J 0 bases; nucleotides not matched to a gene: 2. This CDR3 reads CASSITGGPNTGELFF. The CDR3 bases are TGTGCCAGTAGTATTACAGGGGGCCCGAACACCGGGGAGCTGTTTTTT.

This chain joins TRBV5-6 and TRBJ2-1; the match to TRBD1 covers 9 bases. The CDR3 covers 15 residues. From germline, CDR1 is SGHDT and CDR2 YYEEEE. Trimming at V came to 4 bases and at J to 8 bases, leaving 10 bases not matched to a gene. The CDR3 DNA is TGTGCCAGCAGCCTACCCTTAACAGGGGGCGATGAGCAGTTCTTC. Protein: CASSLPLTGGDEQFF.

The V and J genes are TRBV19 and TRBJ2-2, with 8 bases aligning to TRBD1. Per the germline V gene, CDR1 is LNHDA and CDR2 is SQIVND (reference sequence). The CDR3 runs 15 residues. The V gene end was trimmed by 1 base and the J gene end by 8 bases; junction bases not matched to a gene: 6. The CDR3, as DNA: TGTGCCAGTAGTATAGCCAGGACAGGGACTGGGGAGCTGTTTTTT. Its protein is CASSIARTGTGELFF.

The chain carries TRBV5-1 and TRBJ2-2; 7 bases match TRBD1. V was clipped by 4 bases and J by 7 bases; unmatched bases: 10. Germline CDR1 is SGHRS and CDR2 is YFSETQ. This CDR3 is built from 15 residues. The DNA for the CDR3 is TGCGCCAGCAGCGAGTCCGGGACAGAGGGCGGGGAGCTGTTTTTT. Its protein is CASSESGTEGGELFF.

This clone was picked up a small number of times. DNA for the CDR3: TGCGCCAGCAGCCACCCCTGGGTAGCGGGAAAGGACACCGGGGAGCTGTTTTTT. This gives the protein CASSHPWVAGKDTGELFF. The J gene is TRBJ2-2, the V gene TRBV4-3; 8 nucleotides line up with TRBD2. V dropped 3 bases and J dropped 3; count of bases not matched to a gene: 12. This CDR3 comprises 18 residues. The V gene's germline CDR1 is LGHNA and CDR2 YSLEER.

The chain recombines TRBV2 with TRBJ1-5; D not resolved. The CDR3 runs 13 residues. Germline V lookup: CDR1 SNHLY, CDR2 FYNNEI. V gave up 4 bases and J gave up 5 bases, with 9 bases separating them. The CDR3 spells CASSVGVYQPQHF. The CDR3 region has the DNA TGTGCCAGCAGTGTTGGGGTCTATCAGCCCCAGCATTTT.

The V call is TRBV27, the J call TRBJ2-7; tentative D call: TRBD1 (5 bases). V dropped 5 bases and J dropped 2 bases, with 16 bases sitting between them. Germline V gene sequence: CDR1 MNHEY, CDR2 SMNVEV (reference sequence). The CDR3 sequence is 15 residues long. CDR3: CASSTTRDRPYEQYF. The CDR3 DNA reads TGTGCCAGCAGTACGACTCGAGACAGACCCTACGAGCAGTACTTC.

About this clone itself: The sample carries other DNA sequences with the same CDR3. J is TRBJ2-1 and V is TRBV5-1; D not resolved. The germline V gene encodes CDR1 SGHRS and CDR2 YFSETQ. V lost 0 bases and J lost 1, with 8 bases in between. CDR3 size: 15 residues. The CDR3 protein is CASSLEVGSYNEQFF. The CDR3 DNA reads TGCGCCAGCAGCTTGGAGGTAGGTTCCTACAATGAGCAGTTCTTC.

Concerning this clone: This CDR3 is also generated by other DNA sequences in the sample. This sequence joins TRBV11-2 and TRBJ1-1, with a weak D call TRBD1 (6 bases). CDR1 and CDR2 (germline): SGHAT, FQNNGV. Trimming stripped 6 bases from V and 5 bases from J, with 13 bases between. The CDR3 contains 13 residues. CDR3 in amino acids: CASSLTGRTEAFF. CDR3 DNA sequence: TGTGCCAGCAGTTTAACAGGGAGAACTGAAGCTTTCTTT.

The chain recombines TRBV28 with TRBJ2-5, with 8 bases that match TRBD2. Germline assignment: CDR1 MDHEN and CDR2 SYDVKM. The CDR3 loop spans 15 amino acids. With 3 bases clipped from V and 2 bases from J, the junction kept 5 bases outside the gene matches. CDR3 region: CASSLRLAPQETQYF. As DNA, the CDR3 is TGTGCCAGCAGTTTGCGACTAGCGCCTCAAGAGACCCAGTACTTC. The whole variable domain, remainder taken from reference TRBV28 and TRBJ2-5, is DVKVTQSSRYLVKRTGEKVFLECVQDMDHENMFWYRQDPGLGLRLIYFSYDVKMKEKGDIPEGYSVSREKKERFSLILESASTNQTSMYLCASSLRLAPQETQYFGPGTRLLVL.

CDR3 DNA sequence: TGCGCCAGCAGCACGGGGATCTTAGGTGAAAAACTGTTTTTT. Its protein is CASSTGILGEKLFF. The chain combines TRBV5-1 with TRBJ1-4; D is unclear. V was pared by 4 bases and J by 7 bases, with 14 bases between. Germline assignment: CDR1 SGHRS and CDR2 YFSETQ. The CDR3 runs 14 residues.

J is TRBJ2-5 and V is TRBV4-1; D unclear. Germline V gene data show CDR1 as MGHRA and CDR2 as YSYEKL. Trimming stripped 4 bases from V and 0 bases from J, with 9 bases between. The CDR3 sequence is 14 residues long. The DNA of the CDR3 is TGCGCCAGCAGCCGAACAGAGTACCAAGAGACCCAGTACTTC. Its protein is CASSRTEYQETQYF.

This clone has only one observation. The chain couples TRBV5-1 to TRBJ2-3, with a weak D call TRBD2 (5 bases). This CDR3 has 15 amino acids. Germline V gene sequence: CDR1 SGHRS, CDR2 YFSETQ. Trimming removed 4 bases at V and 2 bases at J, with 14 bases between. In DNA, the CDR3 is TGCGCCAGCAGCGATCCCGGACTGATCACAGATACGCAGTATTTT. Amino acids: CASSDPGLITDTQYF.

The sample holds one count of this clone. V gene TRBV30 combines with J gene TRBJ2-3, with TRBD1 matching over 8 bases. The CDR3 covers 15 residues. Germline CDR1 GTSNPN, CDR2 SVGIG (reference sequence). J gave up 3 bases and V 3 bases, and 8 bases lay outside the gene matches. The CDR3 DNA sequence: TGTGCCTGGAGCAGCAGGGGGCAATGGACAGATACGCAGTATTTT. Its protein product is CAWSSRGQWTDTQYF.

Comment on this clone: Compared with germline, one end of the junction differs, possibly owing to a read error. The V call is TRBV11-2, the J call TRBJ2-7; no clear D gene. CDR3 size: 16 residues. The germline CDR1 and CDR2 sequences are SGHAT and FQNNGV. CDR3 nucleotides: TGTGCCAGCAGCGACCAGGCAGAGGATGTTACCTATGAGCAGTACTTC. This sequence encodes CASSDQAEDVTYEQYF.